This T cell receptor (beta chain) was recovered during a study of cytomegalovirus exposure and HLA in healthy donors. In the study overall: In an early release, HLA-typed donors contributed tens of millions of unique TCR sequences.

Study-wide points: Earlier results showed most TCR beta V segments being productive about 87% or about 30% of the time. When analyzed later, a missense DCLRE1C variant was found to be linked to TCR beta V- and J-gene trimming.

The CDR3 is 15 residues long. Germline-derived CDR1 and CDR2 are ENHRY and SYGVKD. V lost 0 bases, J lost 2 bases, and 9 bases lay in between. The PCR used 60 Vbeta and 13 Jbeta primers. Produced via immunoSEQ multiplex PCR; TCRdb's table is partial and in-frame only. The sample yields 150,000 to 180,000 clones, over 70% seen once. As to this clone: Antigen unknown.

The sample was PBMCs. The TCR comes from a man aged 25 to 45 in good health and CMV-seropositive. The chain uses TRBV10-3 and TRBJ2-3; unclear D gene. CDR3 residues: CAISESGVATDTQYF. The DNA of the CDR3 is TGTGCCATCAGTGAGTCTGGAGTAGCCACAGATACGCAGTATTTT.